The 2 T cell receptor beta chains below come from one sample, sequenced in a study of early T cells in non-severe SARS-CoV-2 infection. TCRdb recomputed calls from the 5' RACE reads with MiXCR, one row per CDR3 protein. The table includes 42,000 or so distinct CDR3 sequences, approximately 10% detected once. Material: whole blood. These receptors all stem from an adult who was a healthcare worker with PCR-confirmed SARS-CoV-2 infection or an uninfected control (not recorded which).

This clonotype occurred a few times. The chain uses TRBV4-2 and TRBJ2-7, with 12 bases fitting TRBD2. V shed 0 bases and J 7 bases; nucleotides not matched to a gene: 4. CDR3 length: 15 amino acids. CDR1 is LGHNA, CDR2 YNFKEQ, per germline. CDR3 sequence reads: CASSQDGLAGGEQYF. The CDR3 nucleotides are TGTGCCAGCAGCCAAGATGGGCTAGCGGGAGGGGAGCAGTACTTC.

This clonotype was observed many times. V usage is TRBV20-1 and J usage is TRBJ2-3; TRBD2 is a possible D gene (6 bases). CDR1 and CDR2 from the germline V gene are DFQATT and SNEGSKA (reference sequence). The V end was cut by 5 bases, the J end by 4 bases, with 13 bases between. The CDR3 is 13 residues long. CDR3 DNA sequence: TGCAGTGCTCCTATAGGAGGGGCAGATACGCAGTATTTT. It is translated as CSAPIGGADTQYF.